Following are 9 T cell receptor beta chains from one sample sequenced in a study of blood T cell repertoires in COVID-19. Sequenced by immunoSEQ multiplex PCR; TCRdb stores in-frame clones only, minus some. The sample yields 100,000 to 150,000 clones, more than 75% seen once. The sample comprised peripheral blood. The source of these receptors is a woman aged 60-75 years with acute or convalescent COVID-19.

The chain couples TRBV27 to TRBJ1-3, with 7 bases matching TRBD1. Germline lookup yields CDR1 MNHEY and CDR2 SMNVEV (reference sequence). With V trimmed by 6 bases and J by 0 bases, 11 bases remained unmatched. The CDR3 consists of 17 residues. The CDR3 here is CASRRGTDLYSGNTIYF. The CDR3 nucleotides read TGTGCCAGCAGACGAGGGACAGATCTTTACTCTGGAAACACCATATATTTT.

The CDR3 DNA follows: TGTGCCACCAGTGATTGGAAATCAGGGGGCAACTATGGCTACACCTTC. As protein: CATSDWKSGGNYGYTF. V and J are TRBV24-1 and TRBJ1-2, with 8 bases fitting TRBD1. There are 16 residues in the CDR3. Unmatched junction bases numbered 6, after V lost 2 bases and J lost 2 bases. Germline CDR1 reads KGHDR; CDR2 reads SFDVKD.

V is TRBV10-2 and J is TRBJ2-1, with D hard to call. The V end lost 6 bases, the J end lost 0 bases, and 9 bases lay between the germline ends. CDR1 and CDR2 from the germline V gene are WSHSY and SAAADI. The CDR3 is 14 amino acids. This chain's CDR3 is CASRARSSYNEQFF. CDR3 bases: TGCGCCAGCAGAGCGAGAAGCTCCTACAATGAGCAGTTCTTC.

A few counts support this clone. The chain recombines TRBV6-5 with TRBJ1-1, with 8 bases identical to TRBD1. V was pared by 5 bases and J by 2 bases, with 7 bases of the junction left unmatched. Germline V lookup: CDR1 MNHEY, CDR2 SVGAGI. This CDR3 comprises 15 residues. The CDR3 loop reads CASSPRQGSNTEAFF. CDR3 coding DNA: TGTGCCAGCAGTCCCCGACAGGGGTCAAACACTGAAGCTTTCTTT.

The J gene is TRBJ1-2, the V gene TRBV7-2; a weak D match, TRBD1 (5 bases). Trimming cost V 0 bases and J 8 bases, with 10 bases left between them. Germline CDR1 reads SGHTA; CDR2 reads FQGNSA. The CDR3 is made up of 13 amino acids. The CDR3 is CASSLAGAVGYTF. The CDR3 DNA sequence: TGTGCCAGCAGCTTAGCAGGGGCAGTGGGCTACACCTTC. Drawing the rest from reference TRBV7-2 and TRBJ1-2, the complete variable domain is GAGVSQSPSNKVTEKGKDVELRCDPISGHTALYWYRQSLGQGLEFLIYFQGNSAPDKSGLPSDRFSAERTGGSVSTLTIQRTQQEDSAVYLCASSLAGAVGYTFGSGTRLTVV.

The chain couples TRBV10-2 to TRBJ1-2; TRBD1 might be the D (6 bases). CDR3 size: 15 residues. Trimming shortened V by 2 bases and J by 9 bases, and 19 bases separated the two germline ends. Germline assignment: CDR1 WSHSY and CDR2 SAAADI. CDR3 in DNA: TGCGCCAGCAGTGAGGGCCAGGGGACGTCTAGTAGCTACACCTTC. Translation: CASSEGQGTSSSYTF.

This chain connects TRBV6-1 to TRBJ1-2, with 9 bases aligning to TRBD1. This CDR3 is built from 16 residues. V was clipped by 4 bases and J by 1 base; unmatched bases: 7. Germline V lookup: CDR1 MNHNS, CDR2 SASEGT. The CDR3 coding sequence is TGTGCCAGCAGTGGCGGGACAGGGATCAGTAACTATGGCTACACCTTC. Translation gives CASSGGTGISNYGYTF.

The rearrangement joins TRBV9 to TRBJ2-5; D ambiguous. V lost 0 bases, J lost 1 base, and 4 bases lay in between. This CDR3 spans 13 amino acids. CDR1 and CDR2 (germline): SGDLS, YYNGEE. CDR3 residues: CASSVVGQETQYF. The CDR3 nucleotides are TGTGCCAGCAGCGTAGTCGGCCAAGAGACCCAGTACTTC.

The chain employs TRBV5-1 and TRBJ2-2; D unclear. The CDR3 contains 13 residues. V was pared by 0 bases and J by 5 bases, with 5 bases between. Germline V gene data show CDR1 as SGHRS and CDR2 as YFSETQ. The CDR3 DNA follows: TGCGCCAGCAGCTTGGAGACAACCGGGGAGCTGTTTTTT. It translates to CASSLETTGELFF.